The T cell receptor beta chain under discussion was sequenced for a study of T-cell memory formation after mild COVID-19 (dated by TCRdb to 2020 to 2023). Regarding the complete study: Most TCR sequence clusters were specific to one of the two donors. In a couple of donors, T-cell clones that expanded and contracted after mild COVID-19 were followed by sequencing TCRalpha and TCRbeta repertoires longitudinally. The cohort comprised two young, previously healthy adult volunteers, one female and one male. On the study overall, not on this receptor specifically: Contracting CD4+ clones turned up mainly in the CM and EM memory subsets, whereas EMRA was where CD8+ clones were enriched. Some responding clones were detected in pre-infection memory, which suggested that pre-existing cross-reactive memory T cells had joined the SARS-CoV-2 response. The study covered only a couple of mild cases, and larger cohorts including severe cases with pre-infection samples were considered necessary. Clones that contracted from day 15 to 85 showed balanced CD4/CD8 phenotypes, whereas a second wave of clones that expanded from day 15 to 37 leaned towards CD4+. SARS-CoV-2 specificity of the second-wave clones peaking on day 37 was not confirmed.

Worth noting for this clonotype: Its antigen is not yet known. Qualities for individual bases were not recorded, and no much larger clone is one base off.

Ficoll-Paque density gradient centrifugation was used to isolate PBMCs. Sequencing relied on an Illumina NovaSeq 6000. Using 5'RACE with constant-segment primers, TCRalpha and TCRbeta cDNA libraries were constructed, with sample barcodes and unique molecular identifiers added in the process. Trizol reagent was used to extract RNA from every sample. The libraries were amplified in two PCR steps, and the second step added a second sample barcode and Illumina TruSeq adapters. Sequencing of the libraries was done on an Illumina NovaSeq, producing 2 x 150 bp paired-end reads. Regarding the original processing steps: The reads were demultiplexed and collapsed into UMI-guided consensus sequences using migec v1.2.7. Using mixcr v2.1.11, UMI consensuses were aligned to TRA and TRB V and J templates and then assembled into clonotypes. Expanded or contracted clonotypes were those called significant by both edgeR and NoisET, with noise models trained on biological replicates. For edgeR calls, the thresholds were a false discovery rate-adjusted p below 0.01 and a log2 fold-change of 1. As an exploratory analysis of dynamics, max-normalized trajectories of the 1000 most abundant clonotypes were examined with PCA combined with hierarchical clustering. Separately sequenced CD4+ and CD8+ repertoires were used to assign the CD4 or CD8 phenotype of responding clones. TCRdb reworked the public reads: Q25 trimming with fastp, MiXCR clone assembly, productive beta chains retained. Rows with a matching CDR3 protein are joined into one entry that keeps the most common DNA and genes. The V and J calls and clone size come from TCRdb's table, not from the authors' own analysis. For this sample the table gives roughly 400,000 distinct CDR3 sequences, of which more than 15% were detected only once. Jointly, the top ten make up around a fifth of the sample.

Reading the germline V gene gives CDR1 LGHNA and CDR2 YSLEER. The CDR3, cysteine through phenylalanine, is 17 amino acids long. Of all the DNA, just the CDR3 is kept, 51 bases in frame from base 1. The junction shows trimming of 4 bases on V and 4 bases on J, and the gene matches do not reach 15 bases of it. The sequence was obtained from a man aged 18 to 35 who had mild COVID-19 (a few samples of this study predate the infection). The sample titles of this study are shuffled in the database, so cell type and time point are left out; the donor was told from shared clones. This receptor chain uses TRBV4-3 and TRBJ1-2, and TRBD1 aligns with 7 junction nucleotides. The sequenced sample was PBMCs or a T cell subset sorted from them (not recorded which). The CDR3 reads CASSPSPGQKSLYGYTF. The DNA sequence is TGCGCCAGCAGCCCCTCCCCGGGACAGAAAAGCCTCTATGGCTACACCTTC.